This T cell receptor (beta chain) derives from a study of EBV T-cell therapy then PD-1 blockade in nasopharyngeal carcinoma. The CDR3 covers 15 residues. Looked up from germline, CDR1 is MNHNS and CDR2 is SASEGT. Trimming left V 1 base short and J 1 base short, with 8 bases between. This table comes from immunoSEQ multiplex PCR, and its TCRdb copy is limited to in-frame clones, with some not included. Seen here are tens of thousands of clones, approximately 80% observed once, and the top ten hold 20% to 25%. This clone has a handful of counts. Its antigen is undetermined. The treatment: AdE1-LMPpoly-expanded autologous EBV-specific T-cell therapy followed by anti-PD-1 nivolumab.

The chain has TRBV6-1 and TRBJ1-5; TRBD1 is a possible D gene (6 bases). The receptor comes from a man aged 40-50 years with nasopharyngeal carcinoma. The material was CD8+ T cells from blood, obtained at day -245 from a patient whose treatment included autologous EBV-specific T cells and nivolumab. CDR3 loop: CASSEDGGSNQPQHF. CDR3 bases: TGTGCCAGCAGTGAAGATGGGGGCAGCAATCAGCCCCAGCATTTT.